These 32 T cell receptor beta chains were all obtained from the same sample, sequenced in a study of blood T cell repertoires in COVID-19. Measured with immunoSEQ multiplex PCR; TCRdb has only the in-frame clones, and not every one. The sample contains some 83,000 clones, 84% of which appear only once. The specimen was peripheral blood. The origin of the receptors is a man aged 50 or older with acute or convalescent COVID-19.

V usage is TRBV27 and J usage is TRBJ1-2; D ambiguous. The germline V and J ends were trimmed by 9 bases and 8 bases, with 13 bases remaining between them. Germline V gene data show CDR1 as MNHEY and CDR2 as SMNVEV (reference sequence). This CDR3 region has 11 residues. The CDR3, as DNA: TGTGCCAGTCTCTCCTCTGAGGGCTACACCTTC. It specifies CASLSSEGYTF.

V is TRBV7-9 and J is TRBJ1-2; no firm D call. The length of the CDR3 is 16 residues. CDR1 is SEHNR, CDR2 FQNEAQ, per germline (reference sequence). Trimming pared 2 bases from V and 7 bases from J, leaving 20 bases between. The CDR3 region has the DNA TGTGCCAGCAGCTTATTGGTAGGACGGACGCGGGGTGGCTACACCTTC. Amino acids: CASSLLVGRTRGGYTF.

Concerning this clone: In the same sample, other DNA sequences code for this CDR3. This rearrangement joins TRBV4-3 to TRBJ1-2, with 7 bases lining up with TRBD1. The V and J ends lost 3 bases and 3 bases, in that order; junction bases with no gene match: 10. The CDR3 is 16 amino acids. Germline assignment: CDR1 LGHNA and CDR2 YSLEER. DNA for the CDR3: TGCGCCAGCAGCCAGGACCGGACAGGCCCTTACTATGGCTACACCTTC. Its translation is CASSQDRTGPYYGYTF.

This chain links TRBV18 with TRBJ1-5, with D possibly being TRBD1 (5 bases). CDR1 and CDR2 from the germline V gene are KGHSH and LQKENI. CDR3 length: 15 residues. Trimming took off 4 bases at V and 5 bases at J, with 15 bases between the two ends. In DNA, the CDR3 is TGTGCCAGCTCACTAAGGGGCGGGGTGTATCAGCCCCAGCATTTT. It translates to CASSLRGGVYQPQHF.

As DNA, the CDR3 is TGTGCCAGCAGTCCCGCGGGACAGTTGTTCTACGAGCAGTACTTC. It encodes CASSPAGQLFYEQYF. The V gene is TRBV28, the J gene TRBJ2-7; D is possibly TRBD1 (7 bases). CDR1 is MDHEN, CDR2 SYDVKM, per germline. The CDR3 spans 15 residues. Deletions cut 5 bases from V and 3 bases from J, with 17 bases between.

The sample holds a few counts of this clone. The rearrangement links TRBV19 to TRBJ1-4; D perhaps matches TRBD1 (6 bases). Germline loops: CDR1 LNHDA, CDR2 SQIVND (reference sequence). With 3 bases removed from V and 3 bases from J, the gap between germline ends came to 11 bases. The CDR3 covers 15 residues. The DNA for the CDR3 is TGTGCCAGTAGTATTGTGGGGGCCTCTAATGAAAAACTGTTTTTT. Translating gives CASSIVGASNEKLFF. The complete variable domain, with remaining parts taken from reference TRBV19 and TRBJ1-4, reads DGGITQSPKYLFRKEGQNVTLSCEQNLNHDAMYWYRQDPGQGLRLIYYSQIVNDFQKGDIAEGYSVSREKKESFPLTVTSAQKNPTAFYLCASSIVGASNEKLFFGSGTQLSVL.

This clone appeared a single time. The chain has TRBV19 and TRBJ2-7; 12 positions match TRBD2. Germline-derived CDR1 and CDR2 are LNHDA and SQIVND (reference sequence). V dropped 3 bases and J dropped 1; count of bases not matched to a gene: 7. The CDR3 is 17 amino acids. CDR3 region: CASSMGTSGPRSYEQYF. The DNA of the CDR3 is TGTGCCAGTAGTATGGGGACTAGCGGGCCTCGATCCTACGAGCAGTACTTC.

The rearrangement joins TRBV11-3 to TRBJ1-2, with unresolved D. Germline V gene data show CDR1 as SGHNT and CDR2 as YENEEA. V lost 6 bases to trimming and J lost 0 bases, with 5 bases between them. This CDR3 is 12 amino acids long. The DNA for the CDR3 is TGTGCCAGCAGTATATCTAACTATGGCTACACCTTC. This codes for CASSISNYGYTF.

CDR3 sequence (DNA): TGTGCCAGTAGTATAGATCGTCCCGCTAGCGGTCAGATCAATGAGCAGTTCTTC. This encodes CASSIDRPASGQINEQFF. V gene TRBV19 combines with J gene TRBJ2-1; TRBD2 matches 7 bases. V lost 0 bases and J lost 6; bases outside the gene matches: 14. The CDR3 sequence is 18 residues long. CDR1 is LNHDA and CDR2 is SQIVND in the germline V gene (reference sequence).

This clone has more than one count but fewer than ten. This chain joins TRBV7-2 and TRBJ2-1, with 9 bases aligning to TRBD1. Germline CDR1 and CDR2: SGHTA and FQGNSA. The V and J ends lost 3 bases and 0 bases, in that order; junction bases with no gene match: 6. The CDR3 runs to 17 residues. The CDR3 DNA reads as TGTGCCAGCAGCTTTGATACAGGGGGCCGCTCCTACAATGAGCAGTTCTTC. It yields the protein CASSFDTGGRSYNEQFF.

The chain links TRBV27 to TRBJ2-2; no definite D call. Germline loops: CDR1 MNHEY, CDR2 SMNVEV (reference sequence). Trimming stripped 1 base from V and 3 bases from J, with 9 bases between. This CDR3 is 15 amino acids long. The CDR3 region is CASSLFNGDTGELFF. CDR3 nucleotides: TGTGCCAGCAGTTTATTTAACGGTGACACCGGGGAGCTGTTTTTT.

This clone was picked up a small number of times. The CDR3 DNA sequence: TGTGCCGCGGGGGCACTCTACGAGCAGTACTTC. The encoded protein is CAAGALYEQYF. The rearrangement links TRBV19 to TRBJ2-7; maybe TRBD2 (7 bases). This CDR3 contains 11 residues. Germline loops: CDR1 LNHDA, CDR2 SQIVND (reference sequence). Trimming cost V 11 bases and J 3 bases, with 11 bases left between them.

The chain links TRBV10-3 to TRBJ1-6; TRBD1 matches at 8 bases. V trimming: 3 bases; J trimming: 8 bases; junction bases outside the gene matches: 3. The CDR3 is 14 amino acids. Germline assignment: CDR1 ENHRY and CDR2 SYGVKD. As DNA, the CDR3 is TGTGCCATCAGTGACGGGACAGGCTATTCACCCCTCCACTTT. Its translation: CAISDGTGYSPLHF.

The rearrangement joins TRBV11-2 to TRBJ2-1; a weak D match, TRBD2 (5 bases). V lost 0 bases and J 9 bases, leaving 15 bases between the germline ends. Germline-derived CDR1 and CDR2 are SGHAT and FQNNGV. This CDR3 is built from 15 residues. The CDR3 bases are TGTGCCAGCAGCTTAGAGGCTAGCTTTTTCGGTGAGCAGTTCTTC. Amino acid sequence: CASSLEASFFGEQFF. The full variable domain, rest sourced from reference TRBV11-2 and TRBJ2-1, is EAGVAQSPRYKIIEKRQSVAFWCNPISGHATLYWYQQILGQGPKLLIQFQNNGVVDDSQLPKDRFSAERLKGVDSTLKIQPAKLEDSAVYLCASSLEASFFGEQFFGPGTRLTVL.

The chain combines TRBV9 with TRBJ2-1, with TRBD1 identical over 7 bases. The V gene's germline CDR1 is SGDLS and CDR2 YYNGEE. The V gene end was trimmed by 0 bases and the J gene end by 4 bases; junction bases not matched to a gene: 4. The CDR3 is 15 residues long. CDR3 coding DNA: TGTGCCAGCAGCGTAGTCGGGACAGAATACAATGAGCAGTTCTTC. This sequence encodes CASSVVGTEYNEQFF.

The chain combines TRBV28 with TRBJ2-7; D is perhaps TRBD1 (7 bases). The CDR3 has 15 residues. Germline V gene data show CDR1 as MDHEN and CDR2 as SYDVKM. With 6 bases removed from V and 2 bases from J, the gap between germline ends came to 17 bases. In DNA, the CDR3 is TGTGCCAGCAGCCCCACGGGGGACAGCCCCTACGAGCAGTACTTC. It encodes CASSPTGDSPYEQYF.

Worth noting for this clone: Just one base apart from a much larger clone, this may be a read error. The same CDR3 can be traced to other DNA sequences in this sample. V and J are TRBV5-6 and TRBJ1-6, with TRBD1 identical over 9 bases. CDR1 and CDR2 (germline): SGHDT, YYEEEE. Trimming cost V 8 bases and J 9 bases; bases outside gene matches: 18. The CDR3 covers 17 residues. The CDR3 protein is CASSQNRGRAMRSPLHF. The CDR3 DNA follows: TGTGCCAGTAGCCAAAACAGGGGGCGGGCTATGCGTTCACCCCTCCACTTT.

This clone was seen a few times. The chain joins TRBV9 to TRBJ2-7; D is perhaps TRBD1 (6 bases). In germline, CDR1 is SGDLS, CDR2 YYNGEE. The V gene lost 0 bases and the J gene lost 0 bases, with 10 bases spanning the gap. The CDR3 spans 15 residues. CDR3 bases: TGTGCCAGCAGCGTAGGACAGGCGCCCTCCTACGAGCAGTACTTC. It codes for CASSVGQAPSYEQYF.

V is TRBV6-1 and J is TRBJ2-1; D uncertain. CDR1 is MNHNS and CDR2 is SASEGT in the germline V gene. The CDR3 runs 14 residues. The V end lost 2 bases, the J end lost 10 bases, and 15 bases lay between the germline ends. The CDR3 sequence is CASSEPPFQWEQFF. In DNA, the CDR3 is TGTGCCAGCAGTGAACCCCCCTTCCAGTGGGAGCAGTTCTTC.

V is TRBV12-3 or TRBV12-4 and J is TRBJ1-5; no definite D call. Trimming took off 0 bases at V and 3 bases at J, with 3 bases between the two ends. The CDR3 has 13 residues. The CDR3 sequence: CASSLAYNQPQHF. CDR3 DNA: TGTGCCAGCAGTTTAGCGTACAATCAGCCCCAGCATTTT.

J is TRBJ2-1 and V is TRBV7-8, with 7 nucleotides matching TRBD2. This CDR3 region has 15 residues. Germline CDR1 is SGHVS and CDR2 is FQNEAQ. Unmatched junction bases numbered 10, after V lost 4 bases and J lost 7 bases. The DNA for the CDR3 is TGTGCCAGCAGCTCCTCGAGACTAGCAGGAAATGAGCAGTTCTTC. This translates into CASSSSRLAGNEQFF.

The J gene is TRBJ1-6, the V gene TRBV5-1; 8 nucleotides align to TRBD1. This CDR3 has 15 amino acids. Trimming removed 4 bases from V and 7 bases from J; junction bases left unmatched: 7. Looked up from germline, CDR1 is SGHRS and CDR2 is YFSETQ. The chain's CDR3 is CASSPAGQVNSPLHF. The CDR3 nucleotides read TGCGCCAGCAGCCCCGCGGGACAGGTGAATTCACCCCTCCACTTT. Drawing the rest from reference TRBV5-1 and TRBJ1-6, the complete variable domain is KAGVTQTPRYLIKTRGQQVTLSCSPISGHRSVSWYQQTPGQGLQFLFEYFSETQRNKGNFPGRFSGRQFSNSRSEMNVSTLELGDSALYLCASSPAGQVNSPLHFGNGTRLTVT.

The chain recombines TRBV6-2 or TRBV6-3 with TRBJ2-1; no reliable D call. V was clipped by 3 bases and J by 5 bases, with 8 bases between them. CDR3 length equals 13 residues. Germline CDR1 reads MNHEY; CDR2 reads SVGEGT. The CDR3 protein is CASSYSQNNEQFF. CDR3 bases: TGTGCCAGCAGTTATTCCCAGAACAATGAGCAGTTCTTC.

CDR3 DNA: TGTGCCAGCAGCTTAGCTAGAACAGGGTGGAACACTGAAGCTTTCTTT. This sequence encodes CASSLARTGWNTEAFF. The V call is TRBV7-2, the J call TRBJ1-1, with D possibly TRBD1 on 6 matching bases. V gave up 0 bases and J gave up 1 base, with 12 bases separating them. The CDR3 covers 16 residues. The germline V gene has CDR1 SGHTA and CDR2 FQGNSA. Full variable domain (missing parts from reference TRBV7-2 and TRBJ1-1): GAGVSQSPSNKVTEKGKDVELRCDPISGHTALYWYRQSLGQGLEFLIYFQGNSAPDKSGLPSDRFSAERTGGSVSTLTIQRTQQEDSAVYLCASSLARTGWNTEAFFGQGTRLTVV.

The rearrangement links TRBV19 to TRBJ1-2, with a weak D call TRBD1 (6 bases). The CDR3 has 12 residues. Germline CDR1 and CDR2: LNHDA and SQIVND (reference sequence). The V gene lost 5 bases and the J gene lost 8 bases, with 12 bases spanning the gap. CDR3 residues: CASSDRSEGYTF. The CDR3 DNA reads TGTGCCAGTAGTGACAGGTCTGAGGGCTACACCTTC.

The V and J genes are TRBV5-1 and TRBJ1-1; D is uncertain. This CDR3 contains 15 residues. Trimming removed 0 bases from V and 5 bases from J, with 14 bases in between. Germline values: CDR1 SGHRS, CDR2 YFSETQ. The CDR3 DNA is TGCGCCAGCAGCTTGGTGGCAGGTTCGGGGACTGAAGCTTTCTTT. The encoded protein is CASSLVAGSGTEAFF.

The gene calls are TRBV7-2 and TRBJ1-5, with D unresolved. The CDR3 runs 15 residues. Germline V gene lookup returns CDR1 SGHTA and CDR2 FQGNSA. Deletions cut 4 bases from V and 4 bases from J, with 14 bases between. CDR3 region: CASSSSGLFNQPQHF. In nucleotides, the CDR3 is TGTGCCAGCAGCTCTTCCGGACTTTTTAATCAGCCCCAGCATTTT.

This chain uses TRBV7-7 with TRBJ2-3; TRBD1 agrees at 8 bases. CDR1 and CDR2 from the germline V gene are SSHAT and FNYEAQ (reference sequence). With 5 bases clipped from V and 4 bases from J, the junction kept 2 bases outside the gene matches. The CDR3 length is 13 residues. CDR3 sequence: CASSKQGADTQYF. The CDR3 coding sequence is TGTGCCAGCAGCAAACAGGGGGCAGATACGCAGTATTTT.

The chain joins TRBV5-1 to TRBJ1-1, with 10 bases fitting TRBD1. The V segment lost 4 bases and the J segment 3 bases; nucleotides outside the gene matches: 9. From germline, CDR1 is SGHRS and CDR2 YFSETQ. The CDR3 extends over 16 amino acids. The CDR3 DNA reads as TGCGCCAGCAGCCCCATCGACAGGGGGCTAGACACTGAAGCTTTCTTT. Translating it yields CASSPIDRGLDTEAFF.

The count of this clone is one. J is TRBJ2-1 and V is TRBV6-5; 13 nucleotides line up with TRBD2. CDR3 length: 15 amino acids. V shed 2 bases, J shed 7 bases, and the junction held 2 bases outside the gene matches. Germline V gene lookup returns CDR1 MNHEY and CDR2 SVGAGI. The chain's CDR3 is CASSYGGLAGNEQFF. The CDR3 DNA reads as TGTGCCAGCAGTTACGGGGGACTAGCGGGAAATGAGCAGTTCTTC.

This chain joins TRBV12-5 and TRBJ1-1, with unresolved D. V lost 6 bases and J 4 bases, leaving 12 bases between the germline ends. This CDR3 contains 13 residues. Germline V gene data show CDR1 as LGHNT and CDR2 as FRNRAP. The CDR3 DNA follows: TGTGCTAGTGGGCCGTCAAGAGGCACTGAAGCTTTCTTT. As protein: CASGPSRGTEAFF. The whole variable domain, remainder taken from reference TRBV12-5 and TRBJ1-1, is DARVTQTPRHKVTEMGQEVTMRCQPILGHNTVFWYRQTMMQGLELLAYFRNRAPLDDSGMPKDRFSAEMPDATLATLKIQPSEPRDSAVYFCASGPSRGTEAFFGQGTRLTVV.

The table lists this clone with a count of one. This chain links TRBV21-1 with TRBJ2-1; no check of the table's D call, TRBD2, against the DNA was made. TRBV21-1 is reported as a pseudogene. The CDR3 is 20 residues long. CDR3 region: CASLQGDTNRTSGSDNEQFF. The CDR3 coding sequence is TGTGCCAGCCTTCAAGGGGACACAAATAGGACTAGCGGGAGTGACAATGAGCAGTTCTTC.